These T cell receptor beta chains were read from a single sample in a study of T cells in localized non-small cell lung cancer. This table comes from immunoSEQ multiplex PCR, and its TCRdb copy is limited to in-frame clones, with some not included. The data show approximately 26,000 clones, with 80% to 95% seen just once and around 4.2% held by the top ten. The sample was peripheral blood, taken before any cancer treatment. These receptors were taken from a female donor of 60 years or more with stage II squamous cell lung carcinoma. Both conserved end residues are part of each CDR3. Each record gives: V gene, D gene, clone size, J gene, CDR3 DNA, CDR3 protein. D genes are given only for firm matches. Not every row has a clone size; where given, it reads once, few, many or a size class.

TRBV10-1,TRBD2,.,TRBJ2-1,TGCGCGGGTCGGCGGACTAGCGGGACTTTGCGGGTTCAGAGCTCCTACAATGAGCAGTTCTTC,CAGRRTSGTLRVQSSYNEQFF
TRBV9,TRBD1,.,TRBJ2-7,TGTGCCAGCAGCGTTCTGGGACAGGCCGGCGAGCAGTACTTC,CASSVLGQAGEQYF
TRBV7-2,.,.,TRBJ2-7,TGTGCCAGCAGCTACGGGGGACCGAGAGAGCAGTACTTC,CASSYGGPREQYF
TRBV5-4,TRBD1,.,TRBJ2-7,TGTGCCAGCAGCGGGGGACAGGGCTCCTACGAGCAGTACTTC,CASSGGQGSYEQYF
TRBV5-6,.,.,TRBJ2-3,TGTGCCAGCAGCTTTTTGGGTACGCAGTATTTT,CASSFLGTQYF
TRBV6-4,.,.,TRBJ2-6,TGTGCCTCATCCGACTCTGGGGCCAACGTCCTGACTTTC,CASSDSGANVLTF
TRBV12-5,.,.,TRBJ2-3,TGTGCTAGTGGCCGTAGGGGGGGCGCGGGAGATACGCAGTATTTT,CASGRRGGAGDTQYF
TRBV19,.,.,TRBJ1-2,TGTGCCAGTAGGCTCCCTTGGCAGGCCCTTGAGGGCTACACCTTC,CASRLPWQALEGYTF
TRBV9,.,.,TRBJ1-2,TGTGCCAGCAGCGTAGTAGGGGGGTCGGATGGCTACACCTTC,CASSVVGGSDGYTF
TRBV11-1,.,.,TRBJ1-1,TGTGCCAGCAGCTTAGAAGGACCAAACACTGAAGCTTTCTTT,CASSLEGPNTEAFF
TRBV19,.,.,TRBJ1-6,TGTGCCAGTAGTATGACTCCGCAGGGAAGTTCACCCCTCCACTTT,CASSMTPQGSSPLHF
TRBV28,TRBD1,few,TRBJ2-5,TGTGCCAGCAGTTGGACAGGGAGCGAAAGGTACTTC,CASSWTGSERYF
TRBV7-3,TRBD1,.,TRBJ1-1,TGTGCCAGCAGCACTACAGGGGGCGTGGGCAACACTGAAGCTTTCTTT,CASSTTGGVGNTEAFF
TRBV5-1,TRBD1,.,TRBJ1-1,TGCGCCAGCAGCGCGGGACAGGGTTTGAACACTGAAGCTTTCTTT,CASSAGQGLNTEAFF
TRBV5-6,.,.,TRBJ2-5,TGTGCCAGCAGCTTGTGGGACTCGGAGACCCAGTACTTC,CASSLWDSETQYF
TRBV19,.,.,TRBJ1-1,TGTGCCAGTAGTATAGAAGGGTTGCCAGGGGTGGACACTGAAGCTTTCTTT,CASSIEGLPGVDTEAFF
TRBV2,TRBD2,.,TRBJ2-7,TGTGCCAGCAACCGGGGACTAGCGGGCCGTCGTGGCGAGCAGTACTTC,CASNRGLAGRRGEQYF
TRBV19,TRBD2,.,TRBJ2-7,TGTGCCAGTAGTCCGGGGACTAGGGGTTGGCAGTACTTC,CASSPGTRGWQYF
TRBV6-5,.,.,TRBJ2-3,TGTGCCAGCAGCCGCCGGGACCCGGTCACAGATACGCAGTATTTT,CASSRRDPVTDTQYF
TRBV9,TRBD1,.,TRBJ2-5,TGTGCCAGCAGCGTTAGACAGGGGACGGGGACCCAGTACTTC,CASSVRQGTGTQYF
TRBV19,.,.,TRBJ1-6,TGTGCCAGTAGTATGCGGGGACCTAATTCACCCCTCCACTTT,CASSMRGPNSPLHF
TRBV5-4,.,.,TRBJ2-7,TGTGCCAGCAGCACGGACCGGTACGAGCAGTACTTC,CASSTDRYEQYF
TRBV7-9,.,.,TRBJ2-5,TGTGCCAGCAGCCTAAATTCAGGGGGGATAAGGGAGACCCAGTACTTC,CASSLNSGGIRETQYF
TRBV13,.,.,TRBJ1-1,TGTGCCAGCAGCCAAAGACAGATTTGGAACACTGAAGCTTTCTTT,CASSQRQIWNTEAFF
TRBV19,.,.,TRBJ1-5,TGTGCCAGTGGGGGTGCCCGCTCCAATCAGCCCCAGCATTTT,CASGGARSNQPQHF
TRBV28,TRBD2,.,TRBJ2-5,TGTGCCAGCAGCCGGACTAGCGGGGAGACCCAGTACTTC,CASSRTSGETQYF
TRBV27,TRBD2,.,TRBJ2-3,TGTGCCAGCACCCTCGGGGGGATGTACACAGATACGCAGTATTTT,CASTLGGMYTDTQYF
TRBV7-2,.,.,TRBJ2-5,TGTGCCAGCAGCCCCGGACTGGGAGAGACCCAGTACTTC,CASSPGLGETQYF
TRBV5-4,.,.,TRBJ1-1,TGTGCCAGCACCCAGTCAGTGAACACTGAAGCTTTCTTT,CASTQSVNTEAFF
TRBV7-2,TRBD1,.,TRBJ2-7,TGTGCCAGCAGCCAGTCCTTGACAGGGTTCGAGCAGTACTTC,CASSQSLTGFEQYF
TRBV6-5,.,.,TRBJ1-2,TGTGCCAGCTCCGGACACCCCTCAGGGCGAGGCTACACCTTC,CASSGHPSGRGYTF
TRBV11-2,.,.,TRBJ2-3,TGTGCCAGCAGCTTAGTGGGGGACACAGATACGCAGTATTTT,CASSLVGDTDTQYF
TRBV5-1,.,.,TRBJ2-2,TGCGCCAGCAGCGACCAGGGTAGCGGTCCGATGGAGCTGTTTTTT,CASSDQGSGPMELFF